Listed below are T cell receptor beta chains from one sample, sequenced in a study of beta chain features in type 1 diabetes. TCRdb's copy holds only in-frame clones and misses some; the assay was immunoSEQ multiplex PCR. In the table there are 600,000 to 750,000 clones, around 11% of which are singletons. Sequenced sample: naive CD4+ T cells from blood. These TCRs come from a man aged 30-40 years with type 1 diabetes. The CDR3 runs from the conserved cysteine through the conserved F or W. The D gene is left open where the match is weak. Size is omitted from some rows. Given values are once, few, many or a class for expanded clones.

d_gene	len	abundance	v_gene	j_gene	CDR3nt	CDR3aa
TRBD1	14	.	TRBV7-2	TRBJ1-1	TGTGCCAGCAGCTCCCCCTGGACAGGGGCTGAAGCTTTCTTT	CASSSPWTGAEAFF
.	13	.	TRBV6-6	TRBJ1-5	TGTGCCAGCAAGGAGGGCAGGGATCAGCCCCAGCATTTT	CASKEGRDQPQHF
.	15	few	TRBV7-8	TRBJ2-3	TGTGCCAGCAGCTTAAGTCGCGGATACACAGATACGCAGTATTTT	CASSLSRGYTDTQYF
.	16	.	TRBV14	TRBJ2-1	TGTGCCAGCAGCCAAGTGGCCCCGCTGGCGGGCAATGAGCAGTTCTTC	CASSQVAPLAGNEQFF
.	14	few	TRBV4-2	TRBJ1-1	TGTGCCAGCAGCCAAGAAGGACAGACCACTGAAGCTTTCTTT	CASSQEGQTTEAFF
.	13	few	TRBV2	TRBJ1-2	TGTGCCAGCAGTGTGGACGGCCTAGGGGGCTACACCTTC	CASSVDGLGGYTF
.	15	few	TRBV19	TRBJ1-2	TGTGCCAGTATTGAGACAGATAAAGTGCGGGATGGCTACACCTTC	CASIETDKVRDGYTF
.	10	.	TRBV20-1	TRBJ1-2	TGCAGTGCTAGAATCTATGGCTACACCTTC	CSARIYGYTF
TRBD2	15	.	TRBV13	TRBJ2-5	TGTGCCAGCAGCTCGACTAGCGGGGGAGGTGAGACCCAGTACTTC	CASSSTSGGGETQYF
.	13	.	TRBV7-9	TRBJ1-1	TGTGCCAGCAGCTTTAATTCAGACACTGAAGCTTTCTTT	CASSFNSDTEAFF
.	14	.	TRBV18	TRBJ2-7	TGTGCCAGCTCACCAGGGGCAAGCTGGGACGAGCAGTACTTC	CASSPGASWDEQYF
.	14	many	TRBV5-1	TRBJ1-2	TGCGCCAGCAGCTTGGGACAGGCTAACTATGGCTACACCTTC	CASSLGQANYGYTF
.	14	.	TRBV29-1	TRBJ1-4	TGCAGCGTTGCGGGGATCGTCGGTAATGAAAAACTGTTTTTT	CSVAGIVGNEKLFF
.	14	few	TRBV5-6	TRBJ1-6	TGTGCCAGCAGCTTGGGAAGTTCTGGTGCACCCCTCCACTTT	CASSLGSSGAPLHF
TRBD1	18	.	TRBV4-3	TRBJ2-6	TGCGCCAGCAGCCAAGGCGGACAGGGAAACTCTGGGGCCAACGTCCTGACTTTC	CASSQGGQGNSGANVLTF
.	14	few	TRBV6-5	TRBJ2-1	TGTGCCAGCAGTCCGCAGTTCACCTACAATGAGCAGTTCTTC	CASSPQFTYNEQFF
.	14	.	TRBV2	TRBJ2-2	TGTGCCAGCAGGGGATACCCGAACACCGGGGAGCTGTTTTTT	CASRGYPNTGELFF
.	16	.	TRBV4-2	TRBJ1-2	TGTGCCAGCAGCCAAGACACCTTTGGGACACCATATGGCTACACCTTC	CASSQDTFGTPYGYTF
TRBD1	14	few	TRBV25-1	TRBJ2-7	TGTGCCAGCAGCGACGGACAGGGGGCTTACGAGCAGTACTTC	CASSDGQGAYEQYF
TRBD2	16	.	TRBV9	TRBJ2-1	TGTGCCAGCAGCATCCGACTAGCGGGGGGGCACAATGAGCAGTTCTTC	CASSIRLAGGHNEQFF
TRBD1	14	few	TRBV7-2	TRBJ1-2	TGTGCCAGCAGCTTTGGGACAGGGAGGAGTGGCTACACCTTC	CASSFGTGRSGYTF
.	13	few	TRBV12-5	TRBJ2-7	TGTGCTAGTGGTTTGAGCGACTCAGGGGAGGCGTACTTC	CASGLSDSGEAYF
.	15	.	TRBV30	TRBJ1-4	TGTGCCTGGAGTGTCGGGACGGCGGCTAATGAAAAACTGTTTTTT	CAWSVGTAANEKLFF
.	16	few	TRBV15	TRBJ2-1	TGTGCCACCAGCAAAGCGGGACATTTCTCCTACAATGAGCAGTTCTTC	CATSKAGHFSYNEQFF
TRBD2	15	.	TRBV6-5	TRBJ2-1	TGTGCCAGCAGAACCGGACTAGCGGGGGATAATGAGCAGTTCTTC	CASRTGLAGDNEQFF
TRBD1	16	.	TRBV18	TRBJ1-1	TGTGCCAGCTCATCAACCTCCGGGACAGGGGAAACTGAAGCTTTCTTT	CASSSTSGTGETEAFF
TRBD1	17	few	TRBV19	TRBJ2-1	TGTGCCAGTAGTATAGAAACAGGGACAGATGCATACAATGAGCAGTTCTTC	CASSIETGTDAYNEQFF
TRBD2	15	few	TRBV4-2	TRBJ2-1	TGTGCCAGCAGCGATAAGTGGACTAGCAGTAATGAGCAGTTCTTC	CASSDKWTSSNEQFF
.	13	.	TRBV7-8	TRBJ1-2	TGTGCCAGCAGCGTGACAGGTGGCTATGGCTACACCTTC	CASSVTGGYGYTF
TRBD1	14	few	TRBV6-6	TRBJ2-7	TGTGCCAGCAGTTACTCAACAGGGGCCTACGAGCAGTACTTC	CASSYSTGAYEQYF
TRBD1	15	.	TRBV6-5	TRBJ2-5	TGTGCCAGCAGCTTGACAGGGGGAGACCAAGAGACCCAGTACTTC	CASSLTGGDQETQYF
TRBD1	13	few	TRBV30	TRBJ2-2	TGTGCCCAGAGGACAGGGCGGACCGGGGAGCTGTTTTTT	CAQRTGRTGELFF
.	17	.	TRBV11-2	TRBJ2-3	TGTGCCAGCAGCTTCGCCGTCGCGGGGATTGGCACAGATACGCAGTATTTT	CASSFAVAGIGTDTQYF
.	13	few	TRBV7-9	TRBJ2-5	TGTGCCAGCAGATGGGACTGGGGGGAGACCCAGTACTTC	CASRWDWGETQYF
.	14	few	TRBV7-9	TRBJ1-2	TGTGCCAGCAGGCCAACCCCAGGCGACTATGGCTACACCTTC	CASRPTPGDYGYTF
TRBD1	15	few	TRBV7-9	TRBJ1-5	TGTGCCAGCAGCTTAGGACAGGGCGTAGATCAGCCCCAGCATTTT	CASSLGQGVDQPQHF
.	13	.	TRBV5-6	TRBJ1-4	TGTGCCAGCAGCTCAGACAGGAATGAAAAACTGTTTTTT	CASSSDRNEKLFF
.	14	many	TRBV7-2	TRBJ2-5	TGTGCCAGCAGCTTCGTAGCGTCTCAAGAGACCCAGTACTTC	CASSFVASQETQYF
TRBD1	16	.	TRBV4-2	TRBJ2-1	TGTGCCAGCAGCCAAGTAGGGGGCACGTCAAGCAATGAGCAGTTCTTC	CASSQVGGTSSNEQFF
.	16	.	TRBV18	TRBJ2-2	TGTGCCAGCTCTGGAATTCTCAACTTGAACACCGGGGAGCTGTTTTTT	CASSGILNLNTGELFF
.	14	.	TRBV7-8	TRBJ1-5	TGTGCCAGCAGCTCACAGGGACTTGGCCAGCCCCAGCATTTT	CASSSQGLGQPQHF
.	14	few	TRBV5-1	TRBJ2-3	TGCGCCAGTACACAGGATTCTGGTCCAGATACGCAGTATTTT	CASTQDSGPDTQYF
.	12	.	TRBV19	TRBJ2-1	TGTGCCAGTAGCCCCAAGGCGGGGGAGCAGTTCTTC	CASSPKAGEQFF